The 10 T cell receptor beta chains below all came from one sample that was sequenced in a study of blood T cell repertoires in COVID-19. Here immunoSEQ multiplex PCR was the method, and the copy in TCRdb shows in-frame clones only, minus some. The top ten hold approximately 15% of the sample, which has about 55,000 clones, more than 80% seen once. Sequenced: peripheral blood. These receptors were obtained from a human donor in a cohort sampled during active COVID-19.

The CDR3 region has the DNA TGTGCCAGCAGTGAAGATTCCAGGGTGCAGTATTTT. It codes for CASSEDSRVQYF. The chain couples TRBV2 to TRBJ2-3, with D tentatively TRBD1 (5 bases). This CDR3 comprises 12 residues. V was shortened by 1 base and J by 11 bases, with 10 bases between the two germline ends. Germline values: CDR1 SNHLY, CDR2 FYNNEI.

The V call is TRBV2, the J call TRBJ2-2; no definite D call. From germline, CDR1 is SNHLY and CDR2 FYNNEI. V shed 6 bases and J shed 8 bases, with 19 bases lying between them. The CDR3 is 15 residues long. CDR3 DNA sequence: TGTGCCAGCAGCTCCTCGCAGGAACACCGGGGGGAGCTGTTTTTT. Translation gives CASSSSQEHRGELFF. Full variable domain (rest looked up from reference TRBV2 and TRBJ2-2): EPEVTQTPSHQVTQMGQEVILRCVPISNHLYFYWYRQILGQKVEFLVSFYNNEISEKSEIFDDQFSVERPDGSNFTLKIRSTKLEDSAMYFCASSSSQEHRGELFFGEGSRLTVL.

This rearrangement joins TRBV24-1 to TRBJ2-3; 8 nucleotides align to TRBD2. Germline V CDR1 and CDR2: KGHDR, SFDVKD. This CDR3 region has 18 residues. After removal of 4 bases from V and 2 bases from J, the junction contained 13 bases not matched to a gene. CDR3 sequence (DNA): TGTGCCACCAGTGACCCACGGGGTAGCGGGGCCCTCACAGATACGCAGTATTTT. This codes for CATSDPRGSGALTDTQYF.

The chain recombines TRBV5-1 with TRBJ2-2; D remains ambiguous. V was shortened by 1 base and J by 5 bases, with 12 bases between the two germline ends. The CDR3 runs to 15 residues. Germline V CDR1 and CDR2: SGHRS, YFSETQ. The CDR3, as DNA: TGCGCCAGCAGCTTGATTGAACACCCTACCGGGGAGCTGTTTTTT. Amino acid sequence: CASSLIEHPTGELFF.

The chain employs TRBV5-1 and TRBJ2-7; 12 nucleotides line up with TRBD2. The germline V gene encodes CDR1 SGHRS and CDR2 YFSETQ. CDR3 length equals 14 residues. V was clipped by 5 bases and J by 2 bases; unmatched bases: 2. The CDR3 DNA follows: TGCGCCAGCAGGGGACTAGCGGGCACCTACGAGCAGTACTTC. Translation: CASRGLAGTYEQYF. Variable domain in full (rest from reference TRBV5-1 and TRBJ2-7): KAGVTQTPRYLIKTRGQQVTLSCSPISGHRSVSWYQQTPGQGLQFLFEYFSETQRNKGNFPGRFSGRQFSNSRSEMNVSTLELGDSALYLCASRGLAGTYEQYFGPGTRLTVT.

The chain carries TRBV15 and TRBJ1-1, with unresolved D. V lost 1 base and J 3 bases, leaving 12 bases between the germline ends. The CDR3 has 15 amino acids. CDR1 is LNHNV and CDR2 is YYDKDF in the germline V gene (reference sequence). CDR3 region: CATSRGTKGDTEAFF. As DNA, the CDR3 is TGTGCCACCAGCAGAGGGACTAAAGGCGACACTGAAGCTTTCTTT.

The chain couples TRBV19 to TRBJ2-2; TRBD1 aligns across 9 bases. From germline, CDR1 is LNHDA and CDR2 SQIVND (reference sequence). The CDR3 spans 16 residues. Trimming took 6 bases from V and 7 from J; bases not matched to a gene: 12. CDR3 amino acids: CASSHHDRGVGGELFF. CDR3 in DNA: TGTGCCAGTAGCCATCACGACAGGGGGGTCGGCGGGGAGCTGTTTTTT.

This chain connects TRBV5-5 to TRBJ2-5; D perhaps matches TRBD1 (5 bases). Per the germline V gene, CDR1 is SGHKS and CDR2 is YYEKEE (reference sequence). The CDR3 covers 13 residues. V dropped 0 bases and J dropped 3 bases, with 6 bases sitting between them. The CDR3 is CASSLGREETQYF. For the CDR3, the DNA is TGTGCCAGCAGCTTGGGCAGGGAAGAGACCCAGTACTTC.

The chain combines TRBV2 with TRBJ2-7; 11 bases fit TRBD2. There are 16 residues in the CDR3. V lost 5 bases, J lost 6 bases, and 12 bases stayed unmatched. Germline-derived CDR1 and CDR2 are SNHLY and FYNNEI. The CDR3 sequence: CASSPLILAGDREQYF. In nucleotides, the CDR3 is TGTGCCAGCAGTCCCCTTATACTAGCGGGAGATCGCGAGCAGTACTTC.

In DNA form, the CDR3 reads TGTGCCAGCAGCCCAGGTCGCGGGAGGGGGGAGACCCAGTACTTC. Translated: CASSPGRGRGETQYF. The gene calls are TRBV11-3 and TRBJ2-5; TRBD2 matches at 9 bases. J gave up 5 bases and V 5 bases, and 9 bases lay outside the gene matches. The germline V gene encodes CDR1 SGHNT and CDR2 YENEEA. This CDR3 has 15 amino acids.